The text below deals with one TCR beta chain. This clone was counted a few times. This clone's antigen is unknown. No much larger clone exists at a distance of one base, and base qualities are not known. The data were taken from a study of blood T cell repertoires in COVID-19 (dated by TCRdb to the early 2020s). For context, the study as a whole: The collaborator samples originated in the United States, Italy and Spain and spanned the acute and convalescent phases of COVID-19. The prospective study material was composed of cDNA or gDNA derived from T cells, B-cell-depleted T cells, or PBMCs. The dataset comprised deeply sampled blood TCRbeta repertoires from subjects exposed to, actively infected with, or recovered from COVID-19. The repertoires were released in a freely available public database intended as a resource for research on the immune response to SARS-CoV-2. The samples were drawn from the first 160 participants of the ongoing ImmuneRACE study and from some 1,300 subjects provided by 6 global collaborators. Nearly every sample came with metadata listing a de-identified subject ID, COVID-19 status, age in years and sex. Where HLA class I and class II types were available, the types were taken from metadata supplied by the sample provider, not from assay-based typing.

Each collaborating institution followed its own protocols to collect whole blood in K2EDTA tubes. For TCRbeta analysis, collaborators shipped samples as frozen whole blood, isolated PBMCs, or DNA extracted from either of those sample types. The CDR3 holds 13 amino acids from the cysteine to the phenylalanine. Only the CDR3 DNA stays, 39 bases, in frame from base 1. CDR1 and CDR2 are read off the germline V gene as SGHRS and YFSETQ. The V and J ends are trimmed by 6 bases and 9 bases, leaving 13 bases between them. TCRbeta CDR3 regions were amplified from genomic DNA by means of the immunoSEQ Assay, a bias-controlled multiplex PCR. The authors' analysis ran thus. Within the assay, amplification of reference gene primers was used to estimate how many nucleated cells each sample contained. To quantify the absolute abundance of each unique TCRbeta CDR3 rearrangement, sequence reads were collapsed and filtered. Productive Simpson clonality was computed per sample as the square root of Simpson's diversity index over productive rearrangements. TCRdb mirrors the immuneACCESS table, restricted to in-frame sequences. Some clones are absent from its copies; in checked studies, under half trace to an unresolved V gene, and the reason for the others is unknown. For V, J and clone size, that table is used; D and trimming come from the DNA. The sample table records a few hundred thousand clones; 86% of these occur just once. Roughly 12% of the sample belongs to the ten largest clones.

The study at large found these results: The amount of clinical and demographic metadata varied by source and participant and was provided uncurated.

This sequence was found in an elderly man with acute or convalescent COVID-19. Sequencing was carried out using peripheral blood. The receptor chain draws on TRBV5-1 and TRBJ1-6, with TRBD1 tentatively as D gene (5 bases match). The CDR3 is CASTDLRGSPLHF. The bases read TGCGCCAGCACCGATCTTAGGGGTTCACCCCTCCACTTT.